This T cell receptor beta chain was sequenced in a study of cytomegalovirus exposure and HLA in healthy donors. At the level of the study: Early on, a data release was issued that held roughly 80 million unique TCRs from HLA-typed donors.

Researchers ran the PCR with 60 Vbeta and 13 Jbeta primers. Libraries were prepared by immunoSEQ multiplex PCR; TCRdb keeps only in-frame clonotypes and omits some of them. Of approximately 100,000 clones listed, approximately 78% are singletons. Study results and limitations: The study listed under 200 cytomegalovirus-associated TCR beta chains. Testing in vitro showed a few CMV-associated chains specific for CMV antigens.

A word on this clone: Its antigen is unidentified.

Germline V gives CDR1 MNHEY, CDR2 SMNVEV (reference sequence). After removal of 5 bases from V and 7 bases from J, the junction contained 14 bases not matched to a gene. This CDR3 spans 16 amino acids. The rearrangement uses TRBV27 and TRBJ2-3; TRBD1 matches at 8 bases. The sequencing input was PBMCs. This receptor was taken from a man aged 35 to 55 in good health and CMV-seronegative. The CDR3 region is CASSPPGQAFLNTQYF. The CDR3 DNA follows: TGTGCCAGCAGTCCACCGGGACAGGCCTTTCTAAATACGCAGTATTTT.